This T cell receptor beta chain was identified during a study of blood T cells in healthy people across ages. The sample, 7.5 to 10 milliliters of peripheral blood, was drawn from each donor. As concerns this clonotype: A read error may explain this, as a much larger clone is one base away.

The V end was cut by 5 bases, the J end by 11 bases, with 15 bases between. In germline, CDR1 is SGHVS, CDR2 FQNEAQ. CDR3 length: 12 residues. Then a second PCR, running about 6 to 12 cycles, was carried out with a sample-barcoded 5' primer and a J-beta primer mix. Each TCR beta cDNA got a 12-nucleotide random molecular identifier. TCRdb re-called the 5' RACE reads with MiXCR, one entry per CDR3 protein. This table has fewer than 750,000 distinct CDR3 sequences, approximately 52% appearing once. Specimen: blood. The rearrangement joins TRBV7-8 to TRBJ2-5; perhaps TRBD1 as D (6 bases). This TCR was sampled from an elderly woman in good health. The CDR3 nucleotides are TGTGCCAGCAGCGGAACTACAGGGCGGCAGTACTTC. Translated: CASSGTTGRQYF.